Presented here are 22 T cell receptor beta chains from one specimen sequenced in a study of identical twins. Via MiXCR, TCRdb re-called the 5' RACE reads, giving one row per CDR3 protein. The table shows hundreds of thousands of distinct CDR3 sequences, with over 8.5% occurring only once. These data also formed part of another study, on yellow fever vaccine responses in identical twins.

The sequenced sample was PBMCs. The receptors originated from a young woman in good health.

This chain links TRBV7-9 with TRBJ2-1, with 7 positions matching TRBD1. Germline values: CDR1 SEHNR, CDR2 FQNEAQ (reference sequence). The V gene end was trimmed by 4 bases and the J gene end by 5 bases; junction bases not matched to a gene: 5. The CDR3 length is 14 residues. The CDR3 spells CASSYGTDNNEQFF. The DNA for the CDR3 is TGTGCCAGCAGCTACGGGACAGATAACAATGAGCAGTTCTTC.

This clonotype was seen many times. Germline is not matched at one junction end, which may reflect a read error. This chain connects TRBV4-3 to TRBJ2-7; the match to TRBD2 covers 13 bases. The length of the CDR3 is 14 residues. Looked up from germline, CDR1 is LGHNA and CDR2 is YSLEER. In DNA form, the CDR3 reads TGTGCCAGCAGTCGGACTAGCGGGAGCTACGAGCAGTACTTC. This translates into CASSRTSGSYEQYF.

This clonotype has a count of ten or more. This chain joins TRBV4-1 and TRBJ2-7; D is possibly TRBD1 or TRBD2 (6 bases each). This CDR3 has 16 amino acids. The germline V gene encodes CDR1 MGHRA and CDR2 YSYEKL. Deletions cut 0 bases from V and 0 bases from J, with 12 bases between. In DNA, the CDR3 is TGCGCCAGCAGCCAAGACCCGGGGGCCTCCTCCTACGAGCAGTACTTC. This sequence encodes CASSQDPGASSYEQYF.

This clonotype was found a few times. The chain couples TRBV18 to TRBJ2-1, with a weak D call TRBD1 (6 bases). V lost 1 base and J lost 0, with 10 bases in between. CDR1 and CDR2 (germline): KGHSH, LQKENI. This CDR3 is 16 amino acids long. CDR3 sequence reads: CASSPRDRSSYNEQFF. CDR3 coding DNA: TGTGCCAGCTCACCACGAGACAGGAGCTCCTACAATGAGCAGTTCTTC.

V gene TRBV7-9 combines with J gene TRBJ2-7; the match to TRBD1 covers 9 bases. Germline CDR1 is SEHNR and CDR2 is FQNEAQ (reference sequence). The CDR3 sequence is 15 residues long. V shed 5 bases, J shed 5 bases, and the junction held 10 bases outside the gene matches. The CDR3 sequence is CASSNPGQGSHEQYF. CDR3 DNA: TGTGCCAGCAGCAACCCGGGACAGGGTTCCCACGAGCAGTACTTC.

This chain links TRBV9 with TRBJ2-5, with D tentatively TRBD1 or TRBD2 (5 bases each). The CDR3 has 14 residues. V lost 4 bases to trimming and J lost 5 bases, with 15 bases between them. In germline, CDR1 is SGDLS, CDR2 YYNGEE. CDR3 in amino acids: CASSLGTPGETQYF. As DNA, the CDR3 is TGTGCCAGCAGCCTGGGGACCCCCGGGGAGACCCAGTACTTC.

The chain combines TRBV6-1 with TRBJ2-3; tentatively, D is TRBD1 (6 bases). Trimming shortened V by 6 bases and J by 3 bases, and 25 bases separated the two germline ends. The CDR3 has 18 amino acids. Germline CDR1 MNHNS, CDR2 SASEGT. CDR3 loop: CASSSTQGSRTWTDTQYF. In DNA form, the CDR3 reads TGTGCCAGCAGCTCCACCCAGGGGTCTAGGACTTGGACAGATACGCAGTATTTT.

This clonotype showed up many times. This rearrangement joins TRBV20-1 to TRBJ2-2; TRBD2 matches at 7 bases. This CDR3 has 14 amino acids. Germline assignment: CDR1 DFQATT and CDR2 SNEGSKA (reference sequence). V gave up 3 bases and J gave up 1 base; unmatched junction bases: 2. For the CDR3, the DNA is TGCAGTGCTAGGACTAGCCTGAACACCGGGGAGCTGTTTTTT. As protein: CSARTSLNTGELFF.

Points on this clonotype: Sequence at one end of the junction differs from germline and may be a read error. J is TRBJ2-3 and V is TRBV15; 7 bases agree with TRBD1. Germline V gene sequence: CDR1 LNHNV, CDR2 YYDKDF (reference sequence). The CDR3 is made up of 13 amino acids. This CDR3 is CATGRGLGDTQYF. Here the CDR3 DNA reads TGTGCCACCGGCAGGGGGTTGGGAGATACGCAGTATTTT.

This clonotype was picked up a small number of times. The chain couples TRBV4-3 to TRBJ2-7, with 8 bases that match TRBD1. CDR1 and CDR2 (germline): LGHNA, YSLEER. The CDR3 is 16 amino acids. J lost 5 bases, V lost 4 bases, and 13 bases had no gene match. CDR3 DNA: TGCGCCAGCAGCCTTAGTGCAGGGGGCGCGGTACACGAGCAGTACTTC. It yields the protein CASSLSAGGAVHEQYF.

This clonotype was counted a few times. This chain's CDR3 is CASSLFGSQIRDTGELFF. CDR3 coding DNA: TGCGCCAGCAGCTTGTTTGGGAGCCAAATCAGAGACACCGGGGAGCTGTTTTTT. The V and J genes are TRBV5-1 and TRBJ2-2; tentatively, D is TRBD2 (5 bases). Germline V gives CDR1 SGHRS, CDR2 YFSETQ. This CDR3 has 18 amino acids. V lost 1 base and J lost 3, with 19 bases in between.

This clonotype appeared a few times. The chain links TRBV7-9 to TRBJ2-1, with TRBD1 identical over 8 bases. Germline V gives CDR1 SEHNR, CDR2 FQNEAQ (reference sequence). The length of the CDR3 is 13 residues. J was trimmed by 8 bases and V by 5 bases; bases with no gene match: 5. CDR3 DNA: TGTGCCAGCAGCACAGGGGGGTGGGATGAGCAGTTCTTC. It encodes CASSTGGWDEQFF.

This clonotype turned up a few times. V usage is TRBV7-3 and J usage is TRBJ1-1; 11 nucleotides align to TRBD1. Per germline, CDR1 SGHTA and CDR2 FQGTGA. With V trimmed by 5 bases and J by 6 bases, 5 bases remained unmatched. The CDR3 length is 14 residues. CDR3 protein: CASSRGQGAAEAFF. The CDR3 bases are TGTGCCAGCAGCCGCGGACAGGGGGCCGCTGAAGCTTTCTTT.

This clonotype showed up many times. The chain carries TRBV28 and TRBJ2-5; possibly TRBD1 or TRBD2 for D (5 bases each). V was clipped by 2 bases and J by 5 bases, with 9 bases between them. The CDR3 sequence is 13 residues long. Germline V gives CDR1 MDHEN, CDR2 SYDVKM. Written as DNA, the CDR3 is TGTGCCAGCAGTTTAGAGGGGATCGAGACCCAGTACTTC. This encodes CASSLEGIETQYF.

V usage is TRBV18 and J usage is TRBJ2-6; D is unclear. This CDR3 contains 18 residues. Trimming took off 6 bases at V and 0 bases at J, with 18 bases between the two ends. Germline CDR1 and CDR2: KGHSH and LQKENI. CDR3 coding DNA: TGTGCCAGCTCGCCCCTCCCGGGCCCAATCTCTGGGGCCAACGTCCTGACTTTC. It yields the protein CASSPLPGPISGANVLTF.

The chain's CDR3 is CASRLRDRDPYEQYF. In DNA form, the CDR3 reads TGTGCCAGCAGACTCCGGGACAGGGATCCCTACGAGCAGTACTTC. The chain joins TRBV6-2 or TRBV6-3 to TRBJ2-7; TRBD1 matches at 9 bases. CDR3 length: 15 residues. From germline, CDR1 is MNHEY and CDR2 SVGEGT. The trim removed 6 bases at V and 2 bases at J, leaving 8 bases unmatched.

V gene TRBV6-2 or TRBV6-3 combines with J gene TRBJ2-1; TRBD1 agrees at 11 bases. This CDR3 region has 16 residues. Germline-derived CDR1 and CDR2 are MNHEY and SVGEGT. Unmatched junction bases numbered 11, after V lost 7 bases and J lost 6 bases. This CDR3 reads CASIPQGQGVSNEQFF. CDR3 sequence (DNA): TGTGCCAGCATCCCGCAGGGACAGGGGGTTTCCAATGAGCAGTTCTTC.

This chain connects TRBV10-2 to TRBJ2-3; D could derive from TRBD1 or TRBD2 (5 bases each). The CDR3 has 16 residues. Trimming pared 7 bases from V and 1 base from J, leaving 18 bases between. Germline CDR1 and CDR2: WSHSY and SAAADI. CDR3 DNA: TGCGCCAGCACCCTGCGGTCGGGGACCGGCACAGATACGCAGTATTTT. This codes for CASTLRSGTGTDTQYF.

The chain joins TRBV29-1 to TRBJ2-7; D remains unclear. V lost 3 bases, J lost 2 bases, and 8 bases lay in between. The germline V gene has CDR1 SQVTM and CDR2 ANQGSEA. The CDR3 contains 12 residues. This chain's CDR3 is CSVERGPYEQYF. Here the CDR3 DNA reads TGCAGCGTTGAGCGCGGACCCTACGAGCAGTACTTC.

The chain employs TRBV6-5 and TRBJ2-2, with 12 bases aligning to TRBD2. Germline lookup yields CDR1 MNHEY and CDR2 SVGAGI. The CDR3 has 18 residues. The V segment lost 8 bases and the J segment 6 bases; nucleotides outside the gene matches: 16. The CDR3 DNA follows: TGTGCCAGCGGTTTTGGGTCTAGCGGGAGGGCCATGGCCGGGGAGCTGTTTTTT. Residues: CASGFGSSGRAMAGELFF.

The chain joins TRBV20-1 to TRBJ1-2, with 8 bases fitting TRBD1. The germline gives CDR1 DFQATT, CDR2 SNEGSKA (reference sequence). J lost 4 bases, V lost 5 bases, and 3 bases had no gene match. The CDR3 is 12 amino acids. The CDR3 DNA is TGCAGTGCTTCGGACAGGGCCTATGGCTACACCTTC. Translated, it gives CSASDRAYGYTF.

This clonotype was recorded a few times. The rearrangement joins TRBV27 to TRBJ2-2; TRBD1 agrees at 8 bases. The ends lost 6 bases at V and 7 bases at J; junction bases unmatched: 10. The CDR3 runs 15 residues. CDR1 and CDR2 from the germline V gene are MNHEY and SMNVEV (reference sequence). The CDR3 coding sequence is TGTGCCAGCAGCCGTTCCGACGGGACAGGCGGGGAGCTGTTTTTT. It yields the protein CASSRSDGTGGELFF.